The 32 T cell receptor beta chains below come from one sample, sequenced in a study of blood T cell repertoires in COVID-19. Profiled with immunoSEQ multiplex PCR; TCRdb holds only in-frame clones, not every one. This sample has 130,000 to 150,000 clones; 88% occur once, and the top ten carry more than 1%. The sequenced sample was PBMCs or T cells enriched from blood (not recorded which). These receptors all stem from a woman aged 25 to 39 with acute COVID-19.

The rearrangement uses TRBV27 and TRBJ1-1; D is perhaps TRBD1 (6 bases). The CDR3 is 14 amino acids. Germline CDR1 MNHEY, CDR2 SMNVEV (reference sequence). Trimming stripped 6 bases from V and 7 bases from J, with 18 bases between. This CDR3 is CASRPGHPVGEAFF. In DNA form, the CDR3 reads TGTGCCAGCAGACCGGGACACCCAGTTGGTGAAGCTTTCTTT.

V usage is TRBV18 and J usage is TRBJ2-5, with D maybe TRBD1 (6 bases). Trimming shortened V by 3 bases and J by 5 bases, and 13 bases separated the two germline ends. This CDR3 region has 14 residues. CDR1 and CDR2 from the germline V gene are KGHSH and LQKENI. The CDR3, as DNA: TGTGCCAGCTCACCGGTAGGGACAAAGGAGACCCAGTACTTC. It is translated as CASSPVGTKETQYF.

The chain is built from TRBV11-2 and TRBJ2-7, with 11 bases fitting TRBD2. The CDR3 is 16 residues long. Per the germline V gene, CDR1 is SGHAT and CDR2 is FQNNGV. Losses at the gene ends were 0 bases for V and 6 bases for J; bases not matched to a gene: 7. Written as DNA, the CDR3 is TGTGCCAGCAGCTTAGATCCAACTAGCGGGAGTCTCGAGCAGTACTTC. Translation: CASSLDPTSGSLEQYF. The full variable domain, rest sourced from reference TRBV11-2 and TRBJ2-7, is EAGVAQSPRYKIIEKRQSVAFWCNPISGHATLYWYQQILGQGPKLLIQFQNNGVVDDSQLPKDRFSAERLKGVDSTLKIQPAKLEDSAVYLCASSLDPTSGSLEQYFGPGTRLTVT.

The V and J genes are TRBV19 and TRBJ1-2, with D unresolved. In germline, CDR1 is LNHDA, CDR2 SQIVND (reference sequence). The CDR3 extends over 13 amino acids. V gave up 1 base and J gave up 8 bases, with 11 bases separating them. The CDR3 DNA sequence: TGTGCCAGTAGTATAGCCCGACAACGAGGCTACACCTTC. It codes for CASSIARQRGYTF.

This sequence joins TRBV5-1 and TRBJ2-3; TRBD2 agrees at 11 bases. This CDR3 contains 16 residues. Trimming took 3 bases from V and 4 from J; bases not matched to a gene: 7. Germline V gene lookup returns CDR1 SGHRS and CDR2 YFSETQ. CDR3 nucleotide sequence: TGCGCCAGCAGCTCGTCAATAGCGGGAGGGCCAGATACGCAGTATTTT. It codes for CASSSSIAGGPDTQYF. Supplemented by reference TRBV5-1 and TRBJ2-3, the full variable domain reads KAGVTQTPRYLIKTRGQQVTLSCSPISGHRSVSWYQQTPGQGLQFLFEYFSETQRNKGNFPGRFSGRQFSNSRSEMNVSTLELGDSALYLCASSSSIAGGPDTQYFGPGTRLTVL.

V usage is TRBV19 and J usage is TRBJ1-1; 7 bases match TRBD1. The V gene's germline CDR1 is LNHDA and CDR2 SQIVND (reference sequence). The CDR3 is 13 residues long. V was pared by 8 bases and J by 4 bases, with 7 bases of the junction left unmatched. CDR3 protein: CASSTGSLTEAFF. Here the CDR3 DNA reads TGTGCCAGTTCGACAGGGTCTCTCACTGAAGCTTTCTTT.

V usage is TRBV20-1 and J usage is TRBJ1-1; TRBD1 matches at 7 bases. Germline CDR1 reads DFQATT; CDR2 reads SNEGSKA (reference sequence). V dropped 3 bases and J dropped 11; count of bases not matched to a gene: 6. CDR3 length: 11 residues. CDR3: CSARSTGDAFF. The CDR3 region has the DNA TGCAGTGCTAGGAGTACAGGGGACGCTTTCTTT.

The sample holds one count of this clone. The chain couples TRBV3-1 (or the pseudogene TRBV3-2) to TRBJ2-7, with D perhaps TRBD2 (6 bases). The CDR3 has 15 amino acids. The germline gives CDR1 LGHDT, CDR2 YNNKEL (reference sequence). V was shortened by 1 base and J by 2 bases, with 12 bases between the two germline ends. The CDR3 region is CASSQAGVTPYEQYF. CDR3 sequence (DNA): TGTGCCAGCAGCCAAGCGGGGGTAACACCCTACGAGCAGTACTTC.

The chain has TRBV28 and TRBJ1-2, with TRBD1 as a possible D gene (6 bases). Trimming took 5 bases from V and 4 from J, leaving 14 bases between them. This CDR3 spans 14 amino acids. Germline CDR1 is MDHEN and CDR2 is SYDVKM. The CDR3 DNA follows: TGTGCCAGCAGTCTAGGACAGATCTTCTATGGCTACACCTTC. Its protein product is CASSLGQIFYGYTF.

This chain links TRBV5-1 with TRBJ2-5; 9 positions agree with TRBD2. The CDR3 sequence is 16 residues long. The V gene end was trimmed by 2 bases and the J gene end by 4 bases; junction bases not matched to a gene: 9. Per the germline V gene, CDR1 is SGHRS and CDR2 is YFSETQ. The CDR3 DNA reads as TGCGCCAGCAGCTTCGGCCTAGCGGGGATGGGAGAGACCCAGTACTTC. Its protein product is CASSFGLAGMGETQYF. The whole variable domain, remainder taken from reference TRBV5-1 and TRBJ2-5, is KAGVTQTPRYLIKTRGQQVTLSCSPISGHRSVSWYQQTPGQGLQFLFEYFSETQRNKGNFPGRFSGRQFSNSRSEMNVSTLELGDSALYLCASSFGLAGMGETQYFGPGTRLLVL.

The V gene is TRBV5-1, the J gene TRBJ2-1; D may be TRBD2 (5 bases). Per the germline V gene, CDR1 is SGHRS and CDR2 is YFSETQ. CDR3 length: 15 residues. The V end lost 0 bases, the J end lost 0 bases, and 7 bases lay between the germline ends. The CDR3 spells CASSLGGPSYNEQFF. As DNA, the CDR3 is TGCGCCAGCAGCTTGGGAGGGCCCTCCTACAATGAGCAGTTCTTC.

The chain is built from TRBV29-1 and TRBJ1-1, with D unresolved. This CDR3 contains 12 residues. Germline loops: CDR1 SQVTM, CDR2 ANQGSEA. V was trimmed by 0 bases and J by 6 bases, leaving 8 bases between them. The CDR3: CSVEDPGAEAFF. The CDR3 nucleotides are TGCAGCGTTGAAGATCCGGGAGCTGAAGCTTTCTTT. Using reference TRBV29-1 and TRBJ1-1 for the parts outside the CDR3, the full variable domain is SAVISQKPSRDICQRGTSLTIQCQVDSQVTMMFWYRQQPGQSLTLIATANQGSEATYESGFVIDKFPISRPNLTFSTLTVSNMSPEDSSIYLCSVEDPGAEAFFGQGTRLTVV.

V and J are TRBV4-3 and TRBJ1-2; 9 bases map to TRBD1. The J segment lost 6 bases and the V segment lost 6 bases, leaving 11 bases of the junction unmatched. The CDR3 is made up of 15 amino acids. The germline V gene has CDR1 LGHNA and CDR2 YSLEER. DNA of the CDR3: TGCGCCAGCAGTCAAAACCCGGGGACAGGGAATGGCTACACCTTC. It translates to CASSQNPGTGNGYTF.

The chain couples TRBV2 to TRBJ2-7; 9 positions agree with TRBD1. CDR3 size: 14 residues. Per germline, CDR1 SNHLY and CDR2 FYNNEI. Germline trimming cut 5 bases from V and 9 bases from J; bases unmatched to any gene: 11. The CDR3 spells CASSPQGQGTRQYF. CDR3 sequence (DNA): TGTGCCAGCAGTCCCCAGGGACAGGGCACCAGGCAGTACTTC.

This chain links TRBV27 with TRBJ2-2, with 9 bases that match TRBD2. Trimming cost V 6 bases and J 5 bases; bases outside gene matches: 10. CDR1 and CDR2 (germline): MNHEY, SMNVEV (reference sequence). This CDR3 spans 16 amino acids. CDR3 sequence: CASSSRPTSGTGELFF. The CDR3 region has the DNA TGTGCCAGCAGCTCCCGCCCGACTAGCGGAACCGGGGAGCTGTTTTTT.

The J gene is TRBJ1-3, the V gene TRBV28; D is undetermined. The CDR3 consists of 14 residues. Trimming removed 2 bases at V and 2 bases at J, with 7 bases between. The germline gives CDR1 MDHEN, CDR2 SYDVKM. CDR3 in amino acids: CASSLPTTGNTIYF. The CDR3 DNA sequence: TGTGCCAGCAGTTTACCGACAACTGGAAACACCATATATTTT.

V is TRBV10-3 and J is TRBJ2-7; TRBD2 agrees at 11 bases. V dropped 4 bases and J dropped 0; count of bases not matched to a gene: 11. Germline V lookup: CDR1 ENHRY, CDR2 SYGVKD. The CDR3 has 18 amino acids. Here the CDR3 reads CAISGASGRPHSSYEQYF. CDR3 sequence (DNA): TGTGCCATCAGTGGCGCTAGCGGGAGGCCGCATAGCTCCTACGAGCAGTACTTC.

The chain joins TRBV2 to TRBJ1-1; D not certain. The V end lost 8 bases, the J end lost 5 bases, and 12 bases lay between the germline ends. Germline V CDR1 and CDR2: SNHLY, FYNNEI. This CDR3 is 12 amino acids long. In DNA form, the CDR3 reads TGTGCCAGCTTTCGGTGGGCGACTGAAGCTTTCTTT. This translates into CASFRWATEAFF.

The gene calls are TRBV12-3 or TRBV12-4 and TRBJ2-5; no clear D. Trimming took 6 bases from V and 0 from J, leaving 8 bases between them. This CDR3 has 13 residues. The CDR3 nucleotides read TGTGCCAGCAGCCCAGGTAACCAAGAGACCCAGTACTTC. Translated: CASSPGNQETQYF.

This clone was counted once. In DNA, the CDR3 is TGTGCCAGCAGCCACTTCGTAGGCGGAGATTACAATGAGCAGTTCTTC. Protein sequence: CASSHFVGGDYNEQFF. V and J are TRBV11-1 and TRBJ2-1, with D unclear. CDR1 is SGHAT, CDR2 FQDESV, per germline (reference sequence). The CDR3 extends over 16 amino acids. Trimming removed 5 bases from V and 4 bases from J, with 18 bases in between.

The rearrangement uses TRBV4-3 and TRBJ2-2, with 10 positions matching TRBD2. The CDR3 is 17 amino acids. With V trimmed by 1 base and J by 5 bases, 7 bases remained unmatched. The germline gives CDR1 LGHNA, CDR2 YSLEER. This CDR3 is CASSQGLAGVHTGELFF. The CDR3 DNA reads TGCGCCAGCAGCCAAGGTCTAGCGGGAGTCCATACCGGGGAGCTGTTTTTT.

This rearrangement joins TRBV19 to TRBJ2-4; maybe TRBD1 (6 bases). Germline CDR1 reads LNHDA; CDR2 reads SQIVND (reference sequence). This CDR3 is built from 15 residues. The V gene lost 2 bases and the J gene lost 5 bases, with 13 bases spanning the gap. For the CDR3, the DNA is TGTGCCAGTAGTATAACCGGCGCAGGGGAAAACATTCAGTACTTC. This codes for CASSITGAGENIQYF.

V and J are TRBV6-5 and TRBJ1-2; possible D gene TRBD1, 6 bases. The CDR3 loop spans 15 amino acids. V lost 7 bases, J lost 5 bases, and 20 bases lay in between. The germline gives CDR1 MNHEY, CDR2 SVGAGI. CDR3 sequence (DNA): TGTGCCAGCATCGCCTCGGGTACAGGGAGATATGGCTACACCTTC. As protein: CASIASGTGRYGYTF.

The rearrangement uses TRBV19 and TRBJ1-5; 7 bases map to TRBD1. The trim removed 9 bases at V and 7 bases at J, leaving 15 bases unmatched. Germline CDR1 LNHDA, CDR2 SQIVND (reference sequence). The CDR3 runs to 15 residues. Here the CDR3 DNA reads TGTGCCAGCAGGGACAGACTACCCTCGGGGCAGCCCCAGCATTTT. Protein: CASRDRLPSGQPQHF.

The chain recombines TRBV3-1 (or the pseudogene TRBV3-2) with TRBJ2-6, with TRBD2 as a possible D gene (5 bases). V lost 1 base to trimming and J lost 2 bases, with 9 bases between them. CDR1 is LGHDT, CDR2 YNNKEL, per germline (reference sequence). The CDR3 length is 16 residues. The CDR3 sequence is CASSQVPGTGANVLTF. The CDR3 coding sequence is TGTGCCAGCAGCCAAGTGCCGGGGACTGGGGCCAACGTCCTGACTTTC.

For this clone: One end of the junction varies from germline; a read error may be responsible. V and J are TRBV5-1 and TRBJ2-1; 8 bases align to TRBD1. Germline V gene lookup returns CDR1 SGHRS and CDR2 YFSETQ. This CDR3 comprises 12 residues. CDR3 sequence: CASSLGQGVFLF. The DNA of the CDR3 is TGCGCCAGCAGCCTAGGACAGGGCGTATTTCTCTTC.

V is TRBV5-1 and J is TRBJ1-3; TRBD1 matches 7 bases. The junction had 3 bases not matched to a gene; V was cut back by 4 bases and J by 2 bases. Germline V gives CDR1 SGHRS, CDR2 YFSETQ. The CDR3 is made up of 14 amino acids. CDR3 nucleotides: TGCGCCAGCAGCCAACAGGGGACTGGAAACACCATATATTTT. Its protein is CASSQQGTGNTIYF.

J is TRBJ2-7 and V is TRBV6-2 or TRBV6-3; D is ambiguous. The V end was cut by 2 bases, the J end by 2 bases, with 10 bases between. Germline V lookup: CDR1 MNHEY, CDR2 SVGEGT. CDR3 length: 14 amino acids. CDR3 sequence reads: CASSYMAGPYEQYF. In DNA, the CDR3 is TGTGCCAGCAGTTACATGGCAGGCCCCTACGAGCAGTACTTC.

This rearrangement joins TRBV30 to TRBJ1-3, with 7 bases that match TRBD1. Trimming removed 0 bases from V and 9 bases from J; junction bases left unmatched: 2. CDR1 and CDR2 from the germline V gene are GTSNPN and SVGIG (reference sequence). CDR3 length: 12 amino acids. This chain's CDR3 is CAWSVDRVTIYF. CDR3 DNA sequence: TGTGCCTGGAGTGTAGACAGGGTCACCATATATTTT.

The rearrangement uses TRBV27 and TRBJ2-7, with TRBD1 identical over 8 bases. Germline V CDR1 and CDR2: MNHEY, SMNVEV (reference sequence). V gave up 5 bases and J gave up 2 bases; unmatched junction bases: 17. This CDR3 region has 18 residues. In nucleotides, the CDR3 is TGTGCCAGCAGTCCAGTCCCGGGACAGGTCCCCTTCACCTACGAGCAGTACTTC. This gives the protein CASSPVPGQVPFTYEQYF.

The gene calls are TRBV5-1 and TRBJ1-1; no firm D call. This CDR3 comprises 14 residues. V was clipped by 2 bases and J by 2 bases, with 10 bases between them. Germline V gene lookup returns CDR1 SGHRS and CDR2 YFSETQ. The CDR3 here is CASSLFGSNTEAFF. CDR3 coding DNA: TGCGCCAGCAGCTTATTCGGGTCTAACACTGAAGCTTTCTTT.

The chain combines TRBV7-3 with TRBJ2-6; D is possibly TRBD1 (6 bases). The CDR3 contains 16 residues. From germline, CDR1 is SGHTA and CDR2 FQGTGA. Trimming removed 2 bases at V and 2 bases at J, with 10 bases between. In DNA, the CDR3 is TGTGCCAGCAGCTTATTCCCAGGGGCTGGGGCCAACGTCCTGACTTTC. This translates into CASSLFPGAGANVLTF. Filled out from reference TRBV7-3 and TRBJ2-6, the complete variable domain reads GAGVSQTPSNKVTEKGKYVELRCDPISGHTALYWYRQSLGQGPEFLIYFQGTGAADDSGLPNDRFFAVRPEGSVSTLKIQRTERGDSAVYLCASSLFPGAGANVLTFGAGSRLTVL.